This TCR beta chain came from a study of T cells in Graves' hyperthyroidism and ophthalmopathy. A note on this clonotype: The junction does not match germline at one end; this may be a read error.

From germline, CDR1 is SGHAT and CDR2 FQNNGV. The length of the CDR3 is 14 residues. Approximately 10 ml of fresh peripheral blood supplied the PBMCs. RNA transcripts provided the source from which TCR beta CDR3 regions were amplified. HTBI primers were employed in a first-round RT-PCR of the TCR CDR3. TCRdb independently ran MiXCR on the multiplex PCR reads; one entry per CDR3 protein. The sample has around 350,000 distinct CDR3 sequences; 13% are singletons. Input material: blood. This chain joins TRBV11-2 and TRBJ2-7, with unresolved D. This clonotype was sampled from a woman under 30 with Graves' hyperthyroidism. The CDR3 loop is CVSSPEKPNYEQYF. In DNA form, the CDR3 reads TGTGTCAGCAGCCCCGAAAAACCTAACTACGAGCAGTACTTC.